Shown below are 8 T cell receptor beta chains from a single sample sequenced in a study of cytomegalovirus exposure and HLA in healthy donors. Vbeta (60) and Jbeta (13) primers were used in the PCR. Clones were sequenced by immunoSEQ multiplex PCR, and TCRdb holds only the in-frame ones, with some missing. The data contain tens of thousands of clones, around 71% of them singletons. Input material: PBMCs. The receptors derive from a man aged 25 to 40 in good health and CMV-seronegative.

This clone has a handful of counts. The chain uses TRBV5-1 and TRBJ1-2; 7 bases map to TRBD1. Germline V gene data show CDR1 as SGHRS and CDR2 as YFSETQ. This CDR3 comprises 15 residues. V lost 0 bases, J lost 1 base, and 3 bases stayed unmatched. CDR3 region: CASSLGGTVNYGYTF. Here the CDR3 DNA reads TGCGCCAGCAGCTTGGGGGGGACAGTTAACTATGGCTACACCTTC.

The J gene is TRBJ2-7, the V gene TRBV19; D is possibly TRBD2 (6 bases). With 5 bases removed from V and 0 bases from J, the gap between germline ends came to 17 bases. CDR1 is LNHDA and CDR2 is SQIVND in the germline V gene (reference sequence). The CDR3 totals 16 residues. CDR3 sequence: CASSYAGTDYSYEQYF. For the CDR3, the DNA is TGTGCCAGTAGTTATGCGGGGACTGATTACTCCTACGAGCAGTACTTC.

The V and J genes are TRBV2 and TRBJ2-4; TRBD1 aligns across 7 bases. The CDR3 runs to 15 residues. J gave up 0 bases and V 1 base, and 0 bases lay outside the gene matches. Germline loops: CDR1 SNHLY, CDR2 FYNNEI. The chain's CDR3 is CASSEGDRAKNIQYF. CDR3 bases: TGTGCCAGCAGTGAAGGGGACAGAGCCAAAAACATTCAGTACTTC.

CDR3 protein: CASRRRRSNEQFF. Written as DNA, the CDR3 is TGTGCCAGCAGACGCCGCCGGTCCAATGAGCAGTTCTTC. The J gene is TRBJ2-1, the V gene TRBV6-5; D unclear. V lost 6 bases to trimming and J lost 6 bases, with 12 bases between them. CDR1 is MNHEY and CDR2 is SVGAGI in the germline V gene. The CDR3 totals 13 residues.

This chain uses TRBV7-8 with TRBJ2-2, with TRBD2 identical over 8 bases. V trimming: 1 base; J trimming: 5 bases; junction bases outside the gene matches: 9. Germline V lookup: CDR1 SGHVS, CDR2 FQNEAQ. This CDR3 is 17 amino acids long. Here the CDR3 reads CASSLEAAGGETGELFF. CDR3 coding DNA: TGTGCCAGCAGCTTAGAGGCGGCGGGGGGAGAGACCGGGGAGCTGTTTTTT. Supplemented by reference TRBV7-8 and TRBJ2-2, the full variable domain reads GAGVSQSPRYKVAKRGQDVALRCDPISGHVSLFWYQQALGQGPEFLTYFQNEAQLDKSGLPSDRFFAERPEGSVSTLKIQRTQQEDSAVYLCASSLEAAGGETGELFFGEGSRLTVL.

In this sample, this clone turned up a few times. V usage is TRBV4-1 and J usage is TRBJ1-5; 8 positions agree with TRBD1. This CDR3 is 15 amino acids long. Germline lookup yields CDR1 MGHRA and CDR2 YSYEKL. V lost 6 bases and J lost 1; bases outside the gene matches: 5. The CDR3, as DNA: TGCGCCAGCAGTGTAAACAGGGGGAGCAATCAGCCCCAGCATTTT. It is translated as CASSVNRGSNQPQHF.

The V and J genes are TRBV9 and TRBJ1-3; no firm D call. The germline CDR1 and CDR2 sequences are SGDLS and YYNGEE. This CDR3 has 17 amino acids. The germline V and J ends were trimmed by 0 bases and 1 base, with 14 bases remaining between them. The CDR3 region has the DNA TGTGCCAGCAGCGTAGAATCCTCTAGGCCGTCTGGAAACACCATATATTTT. Translating gives CASSVESSRPSGNTIYF. The complete variable domain, with remaining parts taken from reference TRBV9 and TRBJ1-3, reads DSGVTQTPKHLITATGQRVTLRCSPRSGDLSVYWYQQSLDQGLQFLIQYYNGEERAKGNILERFSAQQFPDLHSELNLSSLELGDSALYFCASSVESSRPSGNTIYFGEGSWLTVV.

This clone occurred a few times. The chain employs TRBV7-3 and TRBJ2-1; TRBD2 might be the D (6 bases). The CDR3 runs to 15 residues. Trimming pared 1 base from V and 9 bases from J, leaving 16 bases between. Germline V gene sequence: CDR1 SGHTA, CDR2 FQGTGA. The CDR3 nucleotides read TGTGCCAGCAGCTTAATGGCGGGGCCCGGTGGTGAGCAGTTCTTC. This encodes CASSLMAGPGGEQFF.